These T cell receptor beta chains were read from a single sample in a study of shared clonotypes between healthy human individuals. TCRdb's copy holds only in-frame clones and misses some; the assay was immunoSEQ multiplex PCR. This table holds 470,000 or so clones, about 72% found once. The sequenced material came from PBMCs. These receptors all come from a woman aged 40 to 50 in good health. Some clones in this sample may be carry-over from other donors' samples. Both conserved end residues are part of each CDR3. The D gene is left open where the match is weak. A row's size may be missing; if present it is once, few, many or a size class.

J: TRBJ1-2; length: 15; D: TRBD1; V: TRBV6-1; size: many; CDR3: CASSPGQDRAYGYTF; DNA: TGTGCCAGCAGTCCCGGACAGGATCGAGCCTATGGCTACACCTTC
J: TRBJ2-5; length: 15; D: TRBD2; V: TRBV19; size: many; CDR3: CASSSTSGVQETQYF; DNA: TGTGCCAGTAGTAGTACTAGCGGCGTCCAAGAGACCCAGTACTTC
J: TRBJ2-5; length: 13; D: .; V: TRBV7-7; size: many; CDR3: CASSKQGKETQYF; DNA: TGTGCCAGCAGCAAACAGGGAAAAGAGACCCAGTACTTC
J: TRBJ1-2; length: 15; D: TRBD1; V: TRBV6-5; size: .; CDR3: CASSSGQGSVYGYTF; DNA: TGTGCCAGCAGTTCGGGACAGGGGAGTGTCTATGGCTACACCTTC
J: TRBJ2-7; length: 11; D: .; V: TRBV11-2; size: .; CDR3: CASGGAYEQYF; DNA: TGTGCCAGCGGAGGAGCCTACGAGCAGTACTTC
J: TRBJ2-7; length: 15; D: .; V: TRBV5-1; size: .; CDR3: CASSSTTGLPYEQYF; DNA: TGCGCCAGCAGTAGCACGACGGGGCTACCCTACGAGCAGTACTTC
J: TRBJ1-2; length: 12; D: .; V: TRBV29-1; size: .; CDR3: CSVVLQDYGYTF; DNA: TGCAGCGTTGTTCTACAGGACTATGGCTACACCTTC
J: TRBJ2-5; length: 19; D: TRBD2; V: TRBV10-3; size: .; CDR3: CAISESPGLAAGQQETQYF; DNA: TGTGCCATCAGTGAGTCTCCCGGACTAGCGGCCGGACAACAAGAGACCCAGTACTTC
J: TRBJ1-1; length: 15; D: .; V: TRBV19; size: many; CDR3: CASSKAPAGNTEAFF; DNA: TGTGCCAGTAGTAAAGCCCCAGCCGGTAACACTGAAGCTTTCTTT
J: TRBJ1-1; length: 16; D: TRBD1; V: TRBV25-1; size: .; CDR3: CASSTPGQGANTEAFF; DNA: TGTGCCAGCAGTACACCGGGACAGGGGGCTAACACTGAAGCTTTCTTT
J: TRBJ1-4; length: 15; D: .; V: TRBV28; size: .; CDR3: CASRDPGQANEKLFF; DNA: TGTGCCAGCAGGGACCCGGGGCAGGCTAATGAAAAACTGTTTTTT
J: TRBJ2-2; length: 15; D: TRBD2; V: TRBV2; size: .; CDR3: CASSVSGSRTGELFF; DNA: TGTGCCAGCAGCGTTAGCGGGAGTCGTACCGGGGAGCTGTTTTTT
J: TRBJ2-2; length: 14; D: .; V: TRBV28; size: .; CDR3: CATTTGLNTGELFF; DNA: TGTGCCACCACAACCGGCCTGAACACCGGGGAGCTGTTTTTT
J: TRBJ1-2; length: 14; D: .; V: TRBV7-2; size: .; CDR3: CASSLGYKRDGYTF; DNA: TGTGCCAGCAGCTTAGGATACAAAAGGGATGGCTACACCTTC
J: TRBJ2-5; length: 14; D: TRBD1; V: TRBV7-9; size: .; CDR3: CASSLTTGEETQYF; DNA: TGTGCCAGCAGCTTAACGACAGGGGAAGAGACCCAGTACTTC
J: TRBJ2-2; length: 15; D: TRBD1; V: TRBV6-5; size: many; CDR3: CASSQRTGNTGELFF; DNA: TGTGCCAGCAGCCAACGGACAGGGAACACCGGGGAGCTGTTTTTT
J: TRBJ2-4; length: 14; D: .; V: TRBV27; size: .; CDR3: CASRLNRDSHIQYF; DNA: TGTGCCAGCAGACTAAACCGTGATTCCCACATTCAGTACTTC
J: TRBJ2-2; length: 17; D: .; V: TRBV18; size: .; CDR3: CASSPPSLTADTGELFF; DNA: TGTGCCAGCTCACCACCAAGTCTAACAGCAGACACCGGGGAGCTGTTTTTT
J: TRBJ2-7; length: 14; D: TRBD1; V: TRBV29-1; size: .; CDR3: CSAEGTGHPYEQYF; DNA: TGCAGCGCCGAAGGGACAGGCCACCCCTACGAGCAGTACTTC
J: TRBJ1-1; length: 17; D: .; V: TRBV4-2; size: .; CDR3: CASSQVLSMMRLTEAFF; DNA: TGTGCCAGCAGCCAAGTCTTGTCGATGATGAGACTTACTGAAGCTTTCTTT
J: TRBJ2-7; length: 14; D: .; V: TRBV5-1; size: .; CDR3: CASSLGADTYEQYF; DNA: TGCGCCAGCAGCTTGGGGGCAGATACCTACGAGCAGTACTTC
J: TRBJ2-1; length: 15; D: .; V: TRBV5-4; size: many; CDR3: CASSSMTRSYNEQFF; DNA: TGTGCCAGCAGCTCAATGACGAGGTCCTACAATGAGCAGTTCTTC
J: TRBJ1-1; length: 12; D: .; V: TRBV19; size: .; CDR3: CASSDPNTEAFF; DNA: TGTGCCAGTAGTGATCCGAACACTGAAGCTTTCTTT
J: TRBJ1-1; length: 15; D: .; V: TRBV11-2; size: .; CDR3: CASRTEGGLNTEAFF; DNA: TGTGCCAGCAGGACCGAGGGGGGACTGAACACTGAAGCTTTCTTT